This record covers a single T cell receptor (beta chain). What this receptor recognizes is not known. Base qualities are missing; no much larger clone stands one base away. The donors were healthy, HIV-negative adults with no recently reported acute infections or vaccinations. Every donor was a Caucasian adult residing in Nashville, Tennessee, USA. CD4+ T cells were enriched by magnetic negative selection; naive cells were then positively selected on CD45RA, and the negative fraction formed the memory subset. After blood collection by leukapheresis, PBMCs were isolated using Ficoll-Histopaque density gradient centrifugation and then cryopreserved in the vapor phase of liquid nitrogen. Analytical flow cytometry was used to check the purity and quantity of every magnetically sorted T cell population. From each sorted fraction, genomic DNA was isolated and quantified by UV absorbance on a Nanodrop 2000c.

TCR CDR3 regions were amplified from genomic DNA by multiplex PCR using the deep immunoSEQ assay. Extracted genomic DNA from each cell subset was spread evenly across all wells of several immunoSEQ 96-well plates, with each plate serving as a replicate. For sorted subsets, around 200 ng genomic DNA, equal to some 28,000 T cell genomes, was loaded into each replicate PCR. Purified libraries were quantified with a Qubit 3.0 fluorometer, sized on a Bioanalyzer 2100, and re-quantified with the KAPA Library Quantification kit. A separate single-read 150-cycle Illumina NextSeq 550 flow cell was used to sequence each immunoSEQ 96-well plate. The authors' analysis ran thus. Because the immunoSEQ output included only junctional sequences and no quality scores, the filtering could not be the same as the filtering used for full-length reads. Sequences were annotated with PyIR, a Python wrapper for IgBLAST v1.9, using IMGT germline references to assign V/J genes and CDR3. Reads with weak V/J assignments (E-value above 1e-6), missing CDR3, stop codons, out-of-frame junctions, or ambiguous translated residues were removed. V3J clonotypes were defined by identical inferred V gene, J gene, and CDR3 amino acid sequence. The percentage overlap between two repertoires was calculated by dividing the number of shared unique clonotypes by the size of the smaller repertoire. Repertoire richness was assessed with RTK rarefaction, the Chao1 estimator, and Recon v2.1 estimates of unobserved clonotypes. Generation probabilities for all TCRbeta clonotypes obtained by the gDNA method from four donors were computed using OLGA. In TCRdb, the immuneACCESS table is reduced to in-frame sequences with V and J assigned. These tables do not hold every clone; where another copy was compared, an unresolved V gene accounts for under half, and the others remain unexplained. D and trimming were read from the DNA, whereas the V and J calls and clone size are those reported in that table. Here the sample has 2 million to 2.5 million clones; about nine tenths occur a single time. The ten largest clonotypes hold 0.37% of the sample.

These data come from a study of shared clonotypes between healthy human individuals (dated by TCRdb to between 2020 and 2021). About the full investigation: The cohort comprised a couple of women and a few men aged 18 to 49 years. Leukapheresis yielded between about 0.94 and 9.5 billion PBMCs per donor. Libraries were prepared and TCR repertoires were sequenced by different laboratories using diverse techniques, in order to increase sequencing depth and limit assay-specific biases. For each donor, CD4 naive and CD4 memory were each given three plates, CD8 naive was given two plates, and CD8 memory was given one plate. To estimate repertoire size and how much clonotypes are shared between individuals, the study performed deep sequencing of blood TCR repertoires from five healthy adults. Findings and caveats that apply to the study as a whole: Based on pairwise subsampling, the degree of clonotype sharing among donors was expected to be affected by sequencing depth. About 5% of naive CD4, 3% to 4% of naive CD8, approximately 2.2% of memory CD4, and 0.35% to 0.5% of memory CD8 clonotypes were shared across several donors. Because the study included only a small number of donors, the genetic and exposure-history diversity represented was limited. Larger estimated clonotype richness was generally found for naive subsets than for memory subsets. Higher generation probabilities were observed for clonotypes shared by all four sorted-subset donors than for non-shared clonotypes. Rarefaction of sorted-subset datasets indicated incomplete sequencing despite the large sequencing depth. Sampling was restricted to blood, and TCR repertoires in tissue are likely to differ from TCR repertoires in blood.

The V end loses 4 bases and the J end loses 0 bases, and a stretch of 11 bases separates them. The CDR3 contains 15 residues, cysteine and phenylalanine counted. Only the CDR3 portion is preserved as DNA: 45 bases, with reading frame beginning at the first base. CDR1 and CDR2, per the germline V gene (reference sequence), are SGHNT and YYREEE. The specimen sequenced was naive CD4+ T cells from PBMCs. Explained via the paper, the cell subset or site label denotes: CD45RA+ positively selected. The V and J genes are TRBV5-4 and TRBJ2-1; too little of a D gene remains to name it. This receptor was taken from a young man in good health. Some clones in this sample may be carry-over from other donors' samples. CDR3 sequence: CASSQFLPSYNEQFF. Here is the DNA: TGTGCCAGCAGCCAGTTTTTACCCTCCTACAATGAGCAGTTCTTC.